A few counts support the clone carrying this T cell receptor (beta chain). The sample is drawn from a study of blood T cell repertoires in COVID-19. Study context: PBMCs, B-cell-depleted T cells, or T cells were the source of the cDNA or gDNA that made up the material.

Enrolled through a virtual design, the participants were between roughly 18 and 95 years of age and came from some 25 US areas. Authors' analysis steps: The assay estimated nucleated cells by amplifying reference gene primers. Data came from immunoSEQ multiplex PCR; TCRdb stores just in-frame clones and leaves some out. V, J and clone size were drawn from that table, and D and trimming were deduced from the DNA. Among about 330,000 clones listed, about 92% were seen once. Germline V gene data show CDR1 as MDHEN and CDR2 as SYDVKM. There are 12 residues in the CDR3. Trimming took 5 bases from V and 6 from J; bases not matched to a gene: 3.

The sample consisted of PBMCs or T cells enriched from blood (not recorded which). This receptor was identified in a woman aged 25 to 39 who had recovered from COVID-19. The chain links TRBV28 to TRBJ1-2, with TRBD1 identical over 7 bases. The CDR3 spells CASSGQEDGYTF. The CDR3, as DNA: TGTGCCAGCAGTGGACAGGAGGATGGCTACACCTTC.